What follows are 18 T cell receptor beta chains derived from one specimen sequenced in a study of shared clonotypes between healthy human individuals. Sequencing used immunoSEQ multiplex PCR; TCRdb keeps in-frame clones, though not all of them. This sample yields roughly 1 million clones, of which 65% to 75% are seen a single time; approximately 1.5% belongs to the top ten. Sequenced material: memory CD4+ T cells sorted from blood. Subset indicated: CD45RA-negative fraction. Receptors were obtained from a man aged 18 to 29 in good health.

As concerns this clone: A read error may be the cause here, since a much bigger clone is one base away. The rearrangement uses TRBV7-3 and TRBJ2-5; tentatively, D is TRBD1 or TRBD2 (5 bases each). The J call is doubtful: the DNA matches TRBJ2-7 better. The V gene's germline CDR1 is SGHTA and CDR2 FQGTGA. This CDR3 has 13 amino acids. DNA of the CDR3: TGTGCCAGCAGCTTGGGGGTATCCTACGAGCAGTACTTC. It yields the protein CASSLGVSYEQYF.

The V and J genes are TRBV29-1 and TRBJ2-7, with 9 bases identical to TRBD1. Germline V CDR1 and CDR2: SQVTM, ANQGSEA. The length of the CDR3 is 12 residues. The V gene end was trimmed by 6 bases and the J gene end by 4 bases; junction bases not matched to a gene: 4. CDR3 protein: CSVLGQGYEQYF. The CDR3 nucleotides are TGCAGCGTGCTGGGACAGGGTTACGAGCAGTACTTC.

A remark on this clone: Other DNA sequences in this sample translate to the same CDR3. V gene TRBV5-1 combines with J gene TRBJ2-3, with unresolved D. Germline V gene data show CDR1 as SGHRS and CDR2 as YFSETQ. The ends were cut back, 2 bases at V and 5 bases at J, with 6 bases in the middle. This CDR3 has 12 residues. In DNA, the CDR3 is TGCGCCAGCAGCTTCCCCGGAGATACGCAGTATTTT. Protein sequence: CASSFPGDTQYF. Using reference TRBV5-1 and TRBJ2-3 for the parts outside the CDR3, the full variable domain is KAGVTQTPRYLIKTRGQQVTLSCSPISGHRSVSWYQQTPGQGLQFLFEYFSETQRNKGNFPGRFSGRQFSNSRSEMNVSTLELGDSALYLCASSFPGDTQYFGPGTRLTVL.

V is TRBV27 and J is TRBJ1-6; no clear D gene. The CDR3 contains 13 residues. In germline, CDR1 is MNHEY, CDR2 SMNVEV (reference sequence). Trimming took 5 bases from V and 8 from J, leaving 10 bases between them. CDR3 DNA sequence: TGTGCCAGCAGTCGACCGGGCCATTCACCCCTCCACTTT. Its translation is CASSRPGHSPLHF.

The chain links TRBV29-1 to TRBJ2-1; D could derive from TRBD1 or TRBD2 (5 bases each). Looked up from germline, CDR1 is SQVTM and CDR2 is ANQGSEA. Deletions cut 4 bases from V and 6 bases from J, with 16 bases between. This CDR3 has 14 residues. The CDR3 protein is CSVGRAGSPNEQFF. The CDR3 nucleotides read TGCAGCGTTGGACGGGCAGGGAGCCCCAATGAGCAGTTCTTC.

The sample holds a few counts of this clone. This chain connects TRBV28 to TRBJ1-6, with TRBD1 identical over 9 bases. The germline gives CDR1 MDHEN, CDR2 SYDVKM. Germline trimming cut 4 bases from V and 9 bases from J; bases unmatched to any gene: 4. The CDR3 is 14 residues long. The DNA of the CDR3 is TGTGCCAGCAGTTCCGGGACAGGGAGTTCACCCCTCCACTTT. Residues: CASSSGTGSSPLHF. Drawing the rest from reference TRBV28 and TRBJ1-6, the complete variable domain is DVKVTQSSRYLVKRTGEKVFLECVQDMDHENMFWYRQDPGLGLRLIYFSYDVKMKEKGDIPEGYSVSREKKERFSLILESASTNQTSMYLCASSSGTGSSPLHFGNGTRLTVT.

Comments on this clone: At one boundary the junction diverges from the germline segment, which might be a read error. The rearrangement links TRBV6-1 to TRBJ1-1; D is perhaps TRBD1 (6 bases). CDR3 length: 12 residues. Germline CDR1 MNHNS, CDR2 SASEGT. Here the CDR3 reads CASTTGNTEAFF. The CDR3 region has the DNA TGTGCCAGCACTACAGGGAACACTGAAGCTTTTTTT.

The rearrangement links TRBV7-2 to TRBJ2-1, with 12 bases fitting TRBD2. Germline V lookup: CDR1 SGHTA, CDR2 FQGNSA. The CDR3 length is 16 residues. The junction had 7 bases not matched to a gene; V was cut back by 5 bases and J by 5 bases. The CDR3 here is CASSAGLAGNHNEQFF. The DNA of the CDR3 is TGTGCCAGCAGCGCAGGACTAGCGGGAAACCACAATGAGCAGTTCTTC.

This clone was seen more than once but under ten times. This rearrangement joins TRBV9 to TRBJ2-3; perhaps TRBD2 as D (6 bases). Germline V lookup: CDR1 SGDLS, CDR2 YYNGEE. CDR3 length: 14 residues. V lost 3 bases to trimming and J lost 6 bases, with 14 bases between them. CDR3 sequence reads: CASSASSVSDTQYF. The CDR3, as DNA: TGTGCCAGCAGCGCCTCTAGCGTTTCCGATACGCAGTATTTT.

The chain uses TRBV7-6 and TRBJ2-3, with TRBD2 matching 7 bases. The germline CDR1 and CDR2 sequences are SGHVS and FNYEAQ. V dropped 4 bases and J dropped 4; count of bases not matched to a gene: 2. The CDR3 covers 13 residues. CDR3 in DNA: TGTGCCAGCAGCTGGGGGAGGGCAGATACGCAGTATTTT. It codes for CASSWGRADTQYF.

DNA of the CDR3: TGTGCCAGCAGTGAGGACAGGGGGAGTAACGAGCAGTACTTC. Translated, it gives CASSEDRGSNEQYF. This chain uses TRBV2 with TRBJ2-7; 10 bases are a match to TRBD1. From germline, CDR1 is SNHLY and CDR2 FYNNEI. V lost 3 bases, J lost 5 bases, and 4 bases stayed unmatched. CDR3 size: 14 residues. The entire variable domain, with the rest obtained from reference TRBV2 and TRBJ2-7, is as follows: EPEVTQTPSHQVTQMGQEVILRCVPISNHLYFYWYRQILGQKVEFLVSFYNNEISEKSEIFDDQFSVERPDGSNFTLKIRSTKLEDSAMYFCASSEDRGSNEQYFGPGTRLTVT.

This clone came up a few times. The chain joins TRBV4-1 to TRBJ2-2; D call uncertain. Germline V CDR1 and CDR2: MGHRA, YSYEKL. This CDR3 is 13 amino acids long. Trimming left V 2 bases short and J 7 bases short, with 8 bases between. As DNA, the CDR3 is TGCGCCAGCAGCCAATCTACGCGCGGGGAGCTGTTTTTT. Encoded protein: CASSQSTRGELFF.

CDR3 bases: TGTGCCAGCTCACCTTATACAGGGGGCGTGAACACTGAAGCTTTCTTT. Its protein is CASSPYTGGVNTEAFF. The chain couples TRBV18 to TRBJ1-1; 9 bases line up with TRBD1. The trim removed 3 bases at V and 0 bases at J, leaving 5 bases unmatched. Germline-derived CDR1 and CDR2 are KGHSH and LQKENI. The CDR3 loop spans 16 amino acids.

DNA of the CDR3: TGTGCCTGGACCCCCCCCGAGGCGGGCAATCAGCCCCAGCATTTT. It translates to CAWTPPEAGNQPQHF. The rearrangement links TRBV30 to TRBJ1-5; D is undetermined. This CDR3 has 15 amino acids. From germline, CDR1 is GTSNPN and CDR2 SVGIG (reference sequence). Trimming stripped 4 bases from V and 2 bases from J, with 15 bases between.

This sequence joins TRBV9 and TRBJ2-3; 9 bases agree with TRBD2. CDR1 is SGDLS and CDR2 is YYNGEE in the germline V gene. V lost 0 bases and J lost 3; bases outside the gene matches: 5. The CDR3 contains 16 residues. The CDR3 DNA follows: TGTGCCAGCAGCGTAGTCCCTAGCGGGAAGACAGATACGCAGTATTTT. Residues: CASSVVPSGKTDTQYF.

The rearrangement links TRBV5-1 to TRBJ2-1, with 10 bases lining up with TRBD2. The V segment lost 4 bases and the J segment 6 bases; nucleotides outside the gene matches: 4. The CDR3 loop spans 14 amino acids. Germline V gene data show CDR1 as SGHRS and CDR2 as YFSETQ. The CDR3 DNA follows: TGCGCCAGCAGCCTATCTAGCGGGGGCAATGAGCAGTTCTTC. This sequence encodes CASSLSSGGNEQFF.

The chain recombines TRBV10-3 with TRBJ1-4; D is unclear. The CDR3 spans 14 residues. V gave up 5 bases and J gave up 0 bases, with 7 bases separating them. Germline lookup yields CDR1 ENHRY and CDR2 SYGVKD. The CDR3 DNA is TGTGCCATCAGTTCACACGCAACTAATGAAAAACTGTTTTTT. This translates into CAISSHATNEKLFF.

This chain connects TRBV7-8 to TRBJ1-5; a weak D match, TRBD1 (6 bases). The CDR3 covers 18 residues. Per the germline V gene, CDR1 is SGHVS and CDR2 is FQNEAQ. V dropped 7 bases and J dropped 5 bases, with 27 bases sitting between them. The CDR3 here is CASNAQPRGARAYQPQHF. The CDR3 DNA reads TGTGCCAGCAACGCCCAACCACGGGGGGCGCGGGCTTATCAGCCCCAGCATTTT.